This T cell receptor (beta chain) was obtained from a study of cytomegalovirus exposure and HLA in healthy donors. With 60 Vbeta and 13 Jbeta primers, the PCR was carried out. Data came from immunoSEQ multiplex PCR; TCRdb stores just in-frame clones and leaves some out. Seen here are around 150,000 clones, 65% to 80% observed once, and the top ten hold around 2.5%. Only one count was recorded for this clone. The V gene's germline CDR1 is KGHSH and CDR2 LQKENI. CDR3 size: 16 residues. V lost 0 bases and J lost 7; bases outside the gene matches: 8. The rearrangement joins TRBV18 to TRBJ2-5; 10 nucleotides line up with TRBD2. Sequenced input: PBMCs. This receptor was taken from a woman aged 40 to 49 in good health and CMV-seropositive. CDR3 coding DNA: TGTGCCAGCTCACCACCGCCAGCGGGGGGGCCGGTGACCCAGTACTTC. Translated, it gives CASSPPPAGGPVTQYF. The full variable domain, completed using reference TRBV18 and TRBJ2-5, is NAGVMQNPRHLVRRRGQEARLRCSPMKGHSHVYWYRQLPEEGLKFMVYLQKENIIDESGMPKERFSAEFPKEGPSILRIQQVVRGDSAAYFCASSPPPAGGPVTQYFGPGTRLLVL.